The T cell receptor (beta chain) under discussion was sequenced for a study of cytomegalovirus exposure and HLA in healthy donors. Study as a whole: An early data release held approximately 80 million unique TCRs from HLA-typed donors. Study-level results: By HLA locus, TCR association rates varied in a later analysis, with DRB1 showing the most and HLA-C the fewest.

From germline, CDR1 is MNHEY and CDR2 SMNVEV (reference sequence). The CDR3 totals 13 residues. Details on this clone: Its antigen remains unknown.

Primers for the PCR totalled 60 Vbeta and 13 Jbeta. The data were produced by immunoSEQ multiplex PCR, yet TCRdb's version contains in-frame clones alone and is incomplete. Of 250,000 to 350,000 clones in the sample, 86% were seen once. The chain employs TRBV27 and TRBJ2-1, with TRBD1 matching over 7 bases. Material for sequencing was PBMCs. The TCR sequence derives from a man aged 35 to 55 in good health and CMV-seropositive. CDR3 bases: TGTGCTACAGGGGCGATAGGGTACAATGAGCAGTTCTTC. Its translation is CATGAIGYNEQFF.